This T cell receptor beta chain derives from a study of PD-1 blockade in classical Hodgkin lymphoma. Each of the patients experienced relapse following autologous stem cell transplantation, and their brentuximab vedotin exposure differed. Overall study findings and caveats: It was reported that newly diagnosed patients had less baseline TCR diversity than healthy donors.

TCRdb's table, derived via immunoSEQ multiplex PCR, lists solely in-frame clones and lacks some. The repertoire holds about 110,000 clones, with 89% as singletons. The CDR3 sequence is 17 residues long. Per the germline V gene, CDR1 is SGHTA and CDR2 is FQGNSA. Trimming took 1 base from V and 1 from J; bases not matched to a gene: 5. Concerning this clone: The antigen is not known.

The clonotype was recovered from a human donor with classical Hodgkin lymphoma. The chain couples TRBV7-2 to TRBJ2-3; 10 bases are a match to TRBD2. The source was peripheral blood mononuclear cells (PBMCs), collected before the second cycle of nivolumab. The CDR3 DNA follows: TGTGCCAGCAGCTTAGGGGCTAGCGGGAGCGGCACAGATACGCAGTATTTT. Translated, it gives CASSLGASGSGTDTQYF.